There are many counts of the clone carrying this TCR beta chain. Its matching antigen is unknown. This CDR3 comprises 13 residues. V lost 4 bases and J 7 bases, leaving 12 bases between the germline ends. Germline assignment: CDR1 SGDLS and CDR2 YYNGEE. This sample stems from a study of CD8 T cells in ankylosing spondylitis. Notes on the study in general: Reportedly, matched ankylosing spondylitis synovial fluid was significantly enriched for disease-linked clones. What appeared characteristic of ankylosing spondylitis blood was a TCR beta motif of 7 or 8 highly homologous variants.

TCRdb called the 5' RACE reads again in MiXCR, with one record for every CDR3 protein. The sample comprises 500,000 or so distinct CDR3 sequences, 5.3% of which are singletons, and under 4.5% rests with the top ten. This clonotype was obtained from a male donor with ankylosing spondylitis. V usage is TRBV9 and J usage is TRBJ2-1; D call uncertain. Sequenced input: blood, either unsorted or a sorted T cell fraction (not recorded which). CDR3 coding DNA: TGTGCCAGCAGCTTCCAATCTGGGAATGAGCAGTTCTTC. It is translated as CASSFQSGNEQFF.